The T cell receptor beta chain under discussion was sequenced for a study of blood T cells in healthy people across ages. About the study: There was about one barcoded beta molecule captured by template switching per two T cells. Overall study results and limits: Because sorting was not performed, PBMCs prevented conclusive naive versus antigen-experienced comparison. Diversity of TCR beta per million T cells declined in a roughly linear way with age.

Extracted total RNA amounted to at least 6 micrograms for each sample. In its sample, this clonotype was seen once. Its specificity is not known. A J-beta primer mix and a sample-barcoded 5' primer were used in a second PCR of roughly 7 to 12 cycles. Each CDR3 protein is one row after TCRdb ran MiXCR on the 5' RACE reads. The profile shows about 1.6 million distinct CDR3 sequences, around 35% of them singletons. CDR3 length: 15 amino acids. Trimming took off 4 bases at V and 2 bases at J, with 12 bases between the two ends. Germline loops: CDR1 MGHRA, CDR2 YSYEKL. The receptor was derived from a woman in her 30s in good health. The rearrangement links TRBV4-1 to TRBJ1-3; TRBD1 is a possible D gene (6 bases). Sequenced sample: blood. CDR3 DNA sequence: TGCGCCAGCAGCCCAGACAGGAACGCTGGAAACACCATATATTTT. Translated, it gives CASSPDRNAGNTIYF.